The 4 T cell receptor beta chains listed next were all sequenced from one sample in a study of blood T cell repertoires in COVID-19. Only in-frame clones appear in the TCRdb table, and some are missing; sequencing was by immunoSEQ multiplex PCR. The sample has 150,000 to 200,000 clones, over 80% seen once. Sequenced: PBMCs or T cells enriched from blood (not recorded which). Receptors were obtained from a man in his 70s who had been exposed to COVID-19.

This clone occurred once. The V gene is TRBV27, the J gene TRBJ2-7; 10 bases are shared with TRBD1. The junction had 11 bases not matched to a gene; V was cut back by 4 bases and J by 5 bases. The CDR3 runs to 16 residues. CDR1 is MNHEY and CDR2 is SMNVEV in the germline V gene (reference sequence). The CDR3 protein is CASSYRQGAIKHEQYF. CDR3 DNA: TGTGCCAGCAGTTACCGACAGGGGGCAATAAAACACGAGCAGTACTTC.

The rearrangement links TRBV15 to TRBJ2-7, with 8 bases fitting TRBD1. The germline gives CDR1 LNHNV, CDR2 YYDKDF (reference sequence). V shed 3 bases and J 3 bases; nucleotides not matched to a gene: 4. The CDR3 totals 14 residues. The CDR3 region is CATSSQGANYEQYF. Here the CDR3 DNA reads TGTGCCACCAGCAGCCAGGGGGCGAACTACGAGCAGTACTTC.

The chain joins TRBV7-3 to TRBJ2-1; 7 nucleotides match TRBD1. The V segment lost 5 bases and the J segment 0 bases; nucleotides outside the gene matches: 7. There are 16 residues in the CDR3. Germline CDR1 SGHTA, CDR2 FQGTGA. The CDR3 nucleotides read TGTGCCAGCAGCGTTGAGGGGGCCCACTCCTACAATGAGCAGTTCTTC. Its translation: CASSVEGAHSYNEQFF.

The rearrangement joins TRBV28 to TRBJ1-5; D is unresolved. Trimming stripped 6 bases from V and 1 base from J, with 4 bases between. CDR3 length: 12 residues. CDR1 and CDR2 (germline): MDHEN, SYDVKM. The CDR3 nucleotides read TGTGCCAGCAGGCAGAGCAATCAGCCCCAGCATTTT. Protein product: CASRQSNQPQHF.